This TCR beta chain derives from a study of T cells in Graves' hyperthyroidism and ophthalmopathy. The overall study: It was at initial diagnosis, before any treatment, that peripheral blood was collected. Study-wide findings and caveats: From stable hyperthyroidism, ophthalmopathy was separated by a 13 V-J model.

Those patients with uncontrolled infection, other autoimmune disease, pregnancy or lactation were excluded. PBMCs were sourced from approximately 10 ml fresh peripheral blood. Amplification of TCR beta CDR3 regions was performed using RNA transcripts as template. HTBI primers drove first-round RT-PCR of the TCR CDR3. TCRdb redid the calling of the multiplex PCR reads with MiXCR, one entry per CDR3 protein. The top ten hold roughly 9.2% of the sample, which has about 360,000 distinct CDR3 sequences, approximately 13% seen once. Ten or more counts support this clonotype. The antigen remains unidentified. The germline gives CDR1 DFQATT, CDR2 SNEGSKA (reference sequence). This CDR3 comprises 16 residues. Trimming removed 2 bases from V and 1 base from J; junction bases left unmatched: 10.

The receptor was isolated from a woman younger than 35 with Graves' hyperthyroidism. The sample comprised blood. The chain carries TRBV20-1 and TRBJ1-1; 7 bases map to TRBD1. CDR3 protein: CSARRQGVTKNTEAFF. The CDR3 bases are TGCAGTGCTAGACGGCAGGGGGTAACCAAGAACACTGAAGCTTTCTTT.